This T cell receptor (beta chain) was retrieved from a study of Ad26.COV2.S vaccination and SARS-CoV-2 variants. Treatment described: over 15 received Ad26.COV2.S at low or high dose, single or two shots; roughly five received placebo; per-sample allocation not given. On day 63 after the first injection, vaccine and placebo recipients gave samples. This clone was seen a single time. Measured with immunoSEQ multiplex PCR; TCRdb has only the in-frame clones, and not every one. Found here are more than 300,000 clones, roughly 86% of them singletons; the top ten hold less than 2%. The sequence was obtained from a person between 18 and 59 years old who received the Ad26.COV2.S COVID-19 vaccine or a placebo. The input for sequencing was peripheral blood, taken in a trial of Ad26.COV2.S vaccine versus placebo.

The CDR3 nucleotides read TGTGCCAGCTCACCGGCGGACAGGGGGCTCCTCGGCACTGAAGCTTTCTTT. It encodes CASSPADRGLLGTEAFF. The chain recombines TRBV18 with TRBJ1-1; TRBD1 agrees at 11 bases. There are 17 residues in the CDR3. From germline, CDR1 is KGHSH and CDR2 LQKENI. The V segment lost 3 bases and the J segment 4 bases; nucleotides outside the gene matches: 10.